The 8 T cell receptor beta chains below were found in one sample sequenced in a study of a mutant IDH1 vaccine in newly diagnosed glioma. The time point here: week 23, last vaccination. In the vaccine, a single dose held 300 ug of the mutant IDH1 20-mer peptide, along with topical imiquimod. Repertoires were generated with immunoSEQ multiplex PCR, while TCRdb's copy carries only in-frame clones and drops some. The top ten hold approximately 7.6% of the sample, which has about 30,000 clones, 80% seen once. These receptors are not linked to any known antigen. The specimen was PBMCs, collected from a glioma patient whose treatment included an IDH1 peptide vaccine. All receptors come from a young woman with glioma.

The chain has TRBV9 and TRBJ1-2; D call uncertain. The CDR3 has 13 residues. V gave up 2 bases and J gave up 3 bases, with 8 bases separating them. Germline V gives CDR1 SGDLS, CDR2 YYNGEE. CDR3 sequence: CASSVEGYYGYTF. CDR3 in DNA: TGTGCCAGCAGCGTTGAAGGCTACTATGGCTACACCTTC.

This chain links TRBV11-2 with TRBJ1-1, with TRBD1 matching 8 bases. This CDR3 region has 14 residues. The germline V gene encodes CDR1 SGHAT and CDR2 FQNNGV. V was clipped by 1 base and J by 4 bases; unmatched bases: 2. This CDR3 reads CASSLVTGGTEAFF. The CDR3 DNA is TGTGCCAGCAGCTTAGTCACAGGGGGCACTGAAGCTTTCTTT.

The V call is TRBV11-3, the J call TRBJ1-6; D is unclear. Germline loops: CDR1 SGHNT, CDR2 YENEEA. This CDR3 contains 15 residues. The ends were cut back, 1 base at V and 14 bases at J, with 18 bases in the middle. The CDR3 DNA reads as TGTGCCAGCAGCTTAGCGGGAGCCGGAGCCATTTCCCTCCACTTT. This translates into CASSLAGAGAISLHF.

The chain has TRBV7-9 and TRBJ2-7, with a weak D call TRBD1 (5 bases). Germline V CDR1 and CDR2: SEHNR, FQNEAQ (reference sequence). Trimming shortened V by 5 bases and J by 3 bases, and 8 bases separated the two germline ends. The CDR3 is 12 residues long. The CDR3 loop reads CASSQQGYEQYF. CDR3 nucleotides: TGTGCCAGCAGCCAGCAGGGCTACGAGCAGTACTTC.

The rearrangement joins TRBV5-8 to TRBJ2-7, with D uncertain. V was shortened by 3 bases and J by 7 bases, with 20 bases between the two germline ends. The CDR3 contains 15 residues. Germline values: CDR1 SGHTS, CDR2 YDEGEE. The CDR3 protein is CASSWTFGGSREQYF. The CDR3 nucleotides are TGTGCCAGCAGCTGGACCTTCGGTGGGTCTCGGGAGCAGTACTTC.

This clone turned up a few times. The chain employs TRBV19 and TRBJ2-1; 9 bases align to TRBD2. The CDR3 runs to 15 residues. Germline assignment: CDR1 LNHDA and CDR2 SQIVND (reference sequence). J lost 4 bases, V lost 2 bases, and 3 bases had no gene match. The DNA of the CDR3 is TGTGCCAGTAGTATATCTAGCGGGGATTACAATGAGCAGTTCTTC. Translating it yields CASSISSGDYNEQFF.

The V call is TRBV5-1, the J call TRBJ1-3; 7 bases are shared with TRBD1. The CDR3 consists of 16 residues. CDR1 and CDR2 from the germline V gene are SGHRS and YFSETQ. The V segment lost 3 bases and the J segment 1 base; nucleotides outside the gene matches: 7. The CDR3 is CASSWGGGASGNTIYF. The CDR3 DNA reads TGCGCCAGCAGCTGGGGAGGGGGCGCTTCTGGAAACACCATATATTTT. Drawing the rest from reference TRBV5-1 and TRBJ1-3, the complete variable domain is KAGVTQTPRYLIKTRGQQVTLSCSPISGHRSVSWYQQTPGQGLQFLFEYFSETQRNKGNFPGRFSGRQFSNSRSEMNVSTLELGDSALYLCASSWGGGASGNTIYFGEGSWLTVV.

A single count supports this clone. This chain links TRBV30 with TRBJ2-5, with 7 positions matching TRBD1. In germline, CDR1 is GTSNPN, CDR2 SVGIG (reference sequence). The CDR3 extends over 14 amino acids. Germline trimming cut 2 bases from V and 1 base from J; bases unmatched to any gene: 4. The CDR3 protein is CAWSPQGPQETQYF. In DNA form, the CDR3 reads TGTGCCTGGAGTCCACAGGGGCCCCAAGAGACCCAGTACTTC.